Below, 4 T cell receptor beta chains from the same sample are listed, as sequenced in a study of blood T cell repertoires in COVID-19 (TCRdb year 2020). Library preparation employed the immunoSEQ multiplex PCR assay. The clones in this table, taken by TCRdb from immuneACCESS, are in-frame only. Not every clone is retained; where verified, under half of the shortfall comes from an unresolved V gene, and the cause of the rest is unknown. The sample table lists some 330,000 clones, more than 85% of them with a count of one. The top ten clonotypes cover roughly 20% of the sample. The sequencing sample was made of PBMCs or T cells enriched from blood (not recorded which). The receptor source for this set is a woman in her twenties or thirties who had recovered from COVID-19.

The chain uses TRBV5-1 and TRBJ1-4; a possible D gene is TRBD1 (5 bases). V was pared by 4 bases and J by 8 bases, with 12 bases between. Germline assignment: CDR1 SGHRS and CDR2 YFSETQ. The CDR3 is 13 amino acids. The CDR3 loop reads CASSPSGEEKLFF. CDR3 DNA: TGCGCCAGCAGCCCCTCGGGGGAGGAAAAACTGTTTTTT. Looking up the rest from reference TRBV5-1 and TRBJ1-4 gives the full variable domain: KAGVTQTPRYLIKTRGQQVTLSCSPISGHRSVSWYQQTPGQGLQFLFEYFSETQRNKGNFPGRFSGRQFSNSRSEMNVSTLELGDSALYLCASSPSGEEKLFFGSGTQLSVL.

The rearrangement uses TRBV7-3 and TRBJ2-7; 15 bases align to TRBD2. From germline, CDR1 is SGHTA and CDR2 FQGTGA. The trim removed 1 base at V and 2 bases at J, leaving 6 bases unmatched. CDR3 length equals 18 residues. CDR3 DNA: TGTGCCAGCAGCTTAAAGGGTGGACTAGCGGGAGGGCCCTACGAGCAGTACTTC. Translation gives CASSLKGGLAGGPYEQYF.

The rearrangement uses TRBV7-2 and TRBJ2-3; TRBD2 aligns across 9 bases. The V gene end was trimmed by 4 bases and the J gene end by 8 bases; junction bases not matched to a gene: 7. The CDR3 length is 14 residues. Germline assignment: CDR1 SGHTA and CDR2 FQGNSA. The CDR3 loop reads CASSSAGGWGTQYF. As DNA, the CDR3 is TGTGCCAGCAGCTCAGCGGGAGGCTGGGGTACGCAGTATTTT.

V is TRBV7-3 and J is TRBJ2-2, with 9 bases lining up with TRBD1. The ends lost 5 bases at V and 3 bases at J; junction bases unmatched: 4. Germline assignment: CDR1 SGHTA and CDR2 FQGTGA. The CDR3 spans 15 residues. As DNA, the CDR3 is TGTGCCAGCAGCCTCGACAGGGGGTACACCGGGGAGCTGTTTTTT. This codes for CASSLDRGYTGELFF.